The 13 T cell receptor beta chains below come from one sample, sequenced in a study of T cell clonality in common variable immunodeficiency. Repertoires were generated with immunoSEQ multiplex PCR, while TCRdb's copy carries only in-frame clones and drops some. This record lists 75,000 to 85,000 clones, none seen once only, and the top ten clones contain approximately 0.8%. Specimen: peripheral blood mononuclear cells. Receptor source: a person aged 18-69 years in good health.

This clone was seen many times. The read terminates 3 residues ahead of where the CDR3 ends, so the germline J gene completes it. This chain connects TRBV3-1 (or the pseudogene TRBV3-2) to TRBJ2-7; 10 nucleotides agree with TRBD2. V lost 0 bases and J lost 4; bases outside the gene matches: 9. Germline V gene data show CDR1 as LGHDT and CDR2 as YNNKEL (reference sequence). The CDR3 has 17 residues. The CDR3 loop reads CASSQETQREGLYEQYF. The sequenced part of the CDR3 DNA is TGTGCCAGCAGCCAAGAGACTCAGCGGGAGGGCCTATACGAG.

This clone has more than one count but fewer than ten. The CDR3 end lies 3 residues beyond the end of the read and is filled in from the germline J gene. This sequence joins TRBV7-9 and TRBJ2-6, with a possible D match to TRBD2 (5 bases). V shed 4 bases and J shed 2 bases, with 9 bases lying between them. The CDR3 length is 15 residues. The germline V gene encodes CDR1 SEHNR and CDR2 FQNEAQ (reference sequence). Incomplete CDR3 DNA: TGTGCCAGCAGCTCCCCTAGCACTGGGGCCAACGTC. This translates into CASSSPSTGANV. The CDR3 in full is CASSSPSTGANVLTF.

This clone was counted at least ten times. The sequenced CDR3 bases are TGCGCCAGCAGCTTGTTCCCCAGGGAGACC. This codes for CASSLFPRET. The entire CDR3 protein reads CASSLFPRETQYF. V usage is TRBV5-1 and J usage is TRBJ2-5; D uncertain. The CDR3 goes on 3 residues after the read ends, and that part is filled in from the germline J gene. Germline V gene data show CDR1 as SGHRS and CDR2 as YFSETQ. V dropped 1 base and J dropped 5 bases, with 9 bases sitting between them. This CDR3 is 13 amino acids long.

At least ten counts were recorded for this clone. The CDR3 goes on 3 residues after the read ends, and that part is filled in from the germline J gene. This chain links TRBV20-1 with TRBJ2-5; 7 bases align to TRBD2. Germline V gene data show CDR1 as DFQATT and CDR2 as SNEGSKA (reference sequence). This CDR3 has 16 amino acids. Unmatched junction bases numbered 16, after V lost 2 bases and J lost 7 bases. Incomplete CDR3 DNA: TGCAGTGCTAGACCTCCCACTGCGACTAGCTGTGGGACC. Its protein is CSARPPTATSCGT. The full CDR3 reads CSARPPTATSCGTQYF.

This clone has a count of ten or more. The read is 3 residues too short to cover the CDR3 end, so that end is filled in from the germline J gene. The chain carries TRBV19 and TRBJ1-1; perhaps TRBD1 as D (5 bases). The germline gives CDR1 LNHDA, CDR2 SQIVND (reference sequence). The CDR3 loop spans 15 amino acids. V lost 3 bases and J 4 bases, leaving 15 bases between the germline ends. The CDR3 bases that were read are TGTGCCAGTAGTATCAGGACGGGGGAGGGCACTGAA. Protein sequence: CASSIRTGEGTE. The full CDR3 is CASSIRTGEGTEAFF.

This clone was observed many times. The read terminates 3 residues before the CDR3 end, so the remaining end is supplied by the germline J gene. V and J are TRBV6-1 and TRBJ1-2, with 11 nucleotides matching TRBD1. The CDR3 is 14 amino acids. Germline values: CDR1 MNHNS, CDR2 SASEGT. The CDR3 DNA, read in part, is TGTGCCAGCAGTGGTGGACAGGGGGCTCGCGGC. Its protein is CASSGGQGARG. The full CDR3 sequence reads CASSGGQGARGYTF.

This clone was counted ten times or more. Sequencing ends 3 residues short of the CDR3 end; the germline J gene provides the rest. The chain links TRBV5-5 to TRBJ2-1; 9 nucleotides agree with TRBD1. V shed 4 bases and J 9 bases; nucleotides not matched to a gene: 5. Germline CDR1 reads SGHKS; CDR2 reads YYEKEE (reference sequence). This CDR3 is 13 amino acids long. The CDR3: CASSGGTGTEQFF. The sequenced CDR3 bases are TGTGCCAGCAGCGGCGGGACAGGGACTGAG.

This clone showed up just a few times. The CDR3 is cut off 3 residues early in the read; its end comes from the germline J gene. The V and J genes are TRBV10-2 and TRBJ2-2; 9 bases match TRBD2. This CDR3 is 16 amino acids long. V was pared by 7 bases and J by 6 bases, with 12 bases of the junction left unmatched. Germline V gene data show CDR1 as WSHSY and CDR2 as SAAADI. The CDR3 bases that were read are TGCGCCAGCACCCCAGATAGCGGGAGACCCCCCGGGGAG. Protein product: CASTPDSGRPPGE. The entire CDR3 protein is CASTPDSGRPPGELFF.

This clone was detected ten times or more. The observed sequence ends 3 residues before the CDR3 terminus, with the missing tail filled in from the germline J gene. The chain is built from TRBV19 and TRBJ2-7, with 8 bases identical to TRBD2. The trim removed 7 bases at V and 3 bases at J, leaving 14 bases unmatched. Germline-derived CDR1 and CDR2 are LNHDA and SQIVND (reference sequence). The CDR3 extends over 16 amino acids. The CDR3 protein is CASTPGSVGLGYEQYF. CDR3 DNA (partial): TGTGCCAGTACCCCCGGGAGTGTGGGACTAGGCTACGAG.

Ten or more counts support this clone. The read stops 3 residues short of the end of the CDR3; the missing end is completed from the germline J gene. The rearrangement links TRBV5-1 to TRBJ2-5; D perhaps matches TRBD2 (5 bases). Germline lookup yields CDR1 SGHRS and CDR2 YFSETQ. V shed 4 bases and J shed 7 bases, with 20 bases lying between them. The CDR3 is 15 residues long. The CDR3: CASSPAEAAGGTQYF. The CDR3 DNA, read in part, is TGCGCCAGCAGCCCCGCGGAAGCGGCCGGCGGGACC.

This clone showed up many times. The read is 3 residues too short to cover the CDR3 end, so that end is filled in from the germline J gene. The V call is TRBV18, the J call TRBJ1-4; TRBD1 agrees at 7 bases. CDR3 length: 14 amino acids. The germline CDR1 and CDR2 sequences are KGHSH and LQKENI. V was clipped by 5 bases and J by 5 bases; unmatched bases: 5. CDR3 bases read: TGTGCCAGCTCAGAAGGGACAGCAAATGAAAAA. This translates into CASSEGTANEK. The entire CDR3 reads CASSEGTANEKLFF.

This clone was detected ten times or more. Read coverage stops 3 residues before the CDR3 terminus; the germline J gene supplies the remainder. The V call is TRBV6-2 or TRBV6-3, the J call TRBJ1-1; D is unclear. CDR3 size: 14 residues. Trimming cost V 6 bases and J 6 bases, with 17 bases left between them. CDR1 MNHEY and CDR2 SVGEGT come from the germline V gene. The DNA read from the CDR3 is TGTGCCAGCAGCCCTACGACTCCGGTTTCTGAA. Protein product: CASSPTTPVSE. The CDR3 as a whole reads CASSPTTPVSEAFF.

This clone was found many times. The DNA ends 3 residues before the CDR3 does, and the rest of the CDR3 is filled in from the germline J gene. This chain links TRBV20-1 with TRBJ1-2; perhaps TRBD1 as D (5 bases). Germline CDR1 and CDR2: DFQATT and SNEGSKA (reference sequence). The CDR3 is 13 amino acids. V was pared by 6 bases and J by 5 bases, with 16 bases between. This chain's CDR3 is CSARRTGGYGYTF. The sequenced CDR3 bases are TGCAGTGCCCGGCGGACCGGGGGGTATGGC.